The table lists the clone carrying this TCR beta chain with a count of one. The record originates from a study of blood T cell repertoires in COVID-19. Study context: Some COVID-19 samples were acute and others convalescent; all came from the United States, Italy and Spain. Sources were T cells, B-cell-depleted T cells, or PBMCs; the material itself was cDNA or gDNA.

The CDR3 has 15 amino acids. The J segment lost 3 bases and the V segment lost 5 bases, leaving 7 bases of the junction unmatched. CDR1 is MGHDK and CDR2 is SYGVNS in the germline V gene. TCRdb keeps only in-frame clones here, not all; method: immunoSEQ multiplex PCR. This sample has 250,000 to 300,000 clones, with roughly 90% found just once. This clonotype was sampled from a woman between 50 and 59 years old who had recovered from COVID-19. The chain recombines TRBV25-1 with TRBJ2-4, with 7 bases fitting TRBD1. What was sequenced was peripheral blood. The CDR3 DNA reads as TGTGCCAGCAGTTCCCCGGGACAGAGCAAAAACATTCAGTACTTC. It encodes CASSSPGQSKNIQYF.